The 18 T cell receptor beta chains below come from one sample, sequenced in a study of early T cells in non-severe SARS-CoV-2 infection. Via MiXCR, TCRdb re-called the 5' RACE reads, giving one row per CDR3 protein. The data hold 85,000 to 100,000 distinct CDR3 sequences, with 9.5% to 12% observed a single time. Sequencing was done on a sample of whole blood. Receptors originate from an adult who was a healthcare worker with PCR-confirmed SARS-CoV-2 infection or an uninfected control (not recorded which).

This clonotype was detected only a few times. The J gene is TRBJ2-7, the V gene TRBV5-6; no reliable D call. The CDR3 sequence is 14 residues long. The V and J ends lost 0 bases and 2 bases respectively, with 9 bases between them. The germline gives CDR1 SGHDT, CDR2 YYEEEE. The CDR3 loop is CASSLALGAYEQYF. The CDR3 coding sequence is TGTGCCAGCAGCTTGGCCCTTGGGGCCTACGAGCAGTACTTC.

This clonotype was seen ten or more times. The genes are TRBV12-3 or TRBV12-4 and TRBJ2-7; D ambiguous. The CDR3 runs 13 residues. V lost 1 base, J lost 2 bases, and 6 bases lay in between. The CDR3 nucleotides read TGTGCCAGCAGTTTAGGAGTCACCTACGAGCAGTACTTC. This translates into CASSLGVTYEQYF.

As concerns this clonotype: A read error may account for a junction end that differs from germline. The CDR3, as DNA: TGCACTGCTAGAGATCCCCGGACAGGGCGATTTGGCGGCTACACCTTC. Translation gives CTARDPRTGRFGGYTF. The V call is TRBV20-1, the J call TRBJ1-2; TRBD1 agrees at 8 bases. Per the germline V gene, CDR1 is DFQATT and CDR2 is SNEGSKA (reference sequence). The CDR3 contains 16 residues.

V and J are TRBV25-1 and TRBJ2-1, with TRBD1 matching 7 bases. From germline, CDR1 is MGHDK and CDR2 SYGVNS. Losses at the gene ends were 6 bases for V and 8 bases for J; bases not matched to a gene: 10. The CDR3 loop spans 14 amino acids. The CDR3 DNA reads TGTGCCAGCAGCGACAGGGTAAGGGTGGATGAGCAGTTCTTC. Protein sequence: CASSDRVRVDEQFF.

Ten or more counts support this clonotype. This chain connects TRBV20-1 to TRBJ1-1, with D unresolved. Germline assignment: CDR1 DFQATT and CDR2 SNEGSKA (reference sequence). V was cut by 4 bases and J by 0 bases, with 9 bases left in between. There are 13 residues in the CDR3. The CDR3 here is CSATHTLNTEAFF. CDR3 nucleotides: TGCAGTGCTACCCACACACTGAACACTGAAGCTTTCTTT.

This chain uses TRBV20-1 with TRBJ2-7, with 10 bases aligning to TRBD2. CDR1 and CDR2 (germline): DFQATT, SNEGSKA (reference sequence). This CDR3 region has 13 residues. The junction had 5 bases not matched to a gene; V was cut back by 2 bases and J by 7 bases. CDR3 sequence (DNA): TGCAGTGCTAGACTAGCGGGAGCTGGTGAGCAGTACTTC. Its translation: CSARLAGAGEQYF.

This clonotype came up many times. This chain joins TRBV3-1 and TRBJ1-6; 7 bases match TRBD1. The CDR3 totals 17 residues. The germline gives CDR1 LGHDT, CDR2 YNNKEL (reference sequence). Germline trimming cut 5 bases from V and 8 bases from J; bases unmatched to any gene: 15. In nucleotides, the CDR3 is TGTGCCAGCAGCACCCGACAGGGTCAGGTTTCGGATTCACCCCTCCACTTT. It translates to CASSTRQGQVSDSPLHF.

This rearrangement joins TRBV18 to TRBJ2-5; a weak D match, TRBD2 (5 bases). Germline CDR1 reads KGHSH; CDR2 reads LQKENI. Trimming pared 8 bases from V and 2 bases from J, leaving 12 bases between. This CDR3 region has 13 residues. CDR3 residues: CASRESLQETQYF. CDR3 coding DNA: TGTGCCAGCCGGGAATCCCTTCAAGAGACCCAGTACTTC.

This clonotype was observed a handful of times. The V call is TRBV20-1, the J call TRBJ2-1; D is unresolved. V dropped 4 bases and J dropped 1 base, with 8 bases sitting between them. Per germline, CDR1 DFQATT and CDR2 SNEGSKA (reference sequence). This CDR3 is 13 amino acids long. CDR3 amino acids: CSAKARSYNEQFF. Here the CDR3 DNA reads TGCAGTGCTAAGGCCCGGTCCTACAATGAGCAGTTCTTC.

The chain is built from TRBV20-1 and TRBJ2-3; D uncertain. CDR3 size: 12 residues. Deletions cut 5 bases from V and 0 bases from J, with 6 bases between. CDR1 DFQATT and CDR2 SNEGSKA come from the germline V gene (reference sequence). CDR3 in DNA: TGCAGTGCTCCAAAAAGCACAGATACGCAGTATTTT. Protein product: CSAPKSTDTQYF.

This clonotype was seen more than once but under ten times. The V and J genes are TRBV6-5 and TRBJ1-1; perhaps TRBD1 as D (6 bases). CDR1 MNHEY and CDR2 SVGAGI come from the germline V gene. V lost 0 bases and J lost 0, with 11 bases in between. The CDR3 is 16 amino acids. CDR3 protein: CASSYSGAGMNTEAFF. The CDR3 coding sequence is TGTGCCAGCAGTTACTCGGGGGCAGGGATGAACACTGAAGCTTTCTTT.

DNA of the CDR3: TGCGCCAGCAGCCAAGAGTACAGGGAGGTTGGAAACACCATATATTTT. It translates to CASSQEYREVGNTIYF. V is TRBV4-1 and J is TRBJ1-3; perhaps TRBD1 as D (6 bases). The CDR3 is made up of 16 amino acids. Germline values: CDR1 MGHRA, CDR2 YSYEKL. V was shortened by 0 bases and J by 3 bases, with 12 bases between the two germline ends.

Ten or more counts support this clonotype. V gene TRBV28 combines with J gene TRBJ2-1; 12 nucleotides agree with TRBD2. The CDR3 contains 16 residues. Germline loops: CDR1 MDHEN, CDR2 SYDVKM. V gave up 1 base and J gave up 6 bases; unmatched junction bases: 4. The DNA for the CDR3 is TGTGCCAGCAGTTTATTTACTAGCGGGGGGCCCAATGAGCAGTTCTTC. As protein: CASSLFTSGGPNEQFF.

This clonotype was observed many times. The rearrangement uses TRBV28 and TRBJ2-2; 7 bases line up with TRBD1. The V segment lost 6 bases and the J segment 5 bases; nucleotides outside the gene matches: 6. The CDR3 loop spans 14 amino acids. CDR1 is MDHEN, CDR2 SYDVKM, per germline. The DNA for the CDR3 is TGTGCCAGCAGCCACAGGGGATGGACCGGGGAGCTGTTTTTT. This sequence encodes CASSHRGWTGELFF.

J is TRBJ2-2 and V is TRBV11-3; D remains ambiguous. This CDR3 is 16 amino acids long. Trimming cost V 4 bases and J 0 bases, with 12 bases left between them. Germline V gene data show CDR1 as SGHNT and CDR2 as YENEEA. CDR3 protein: CASSSHSSSNTGELFF. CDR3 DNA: TGTGCCAGCAGCTCCCATAGCTCCTCGAACACCGGGGAGCTGTTTTTT. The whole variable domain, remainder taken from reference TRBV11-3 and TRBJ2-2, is EAGVVQSPRYKIIEKKQPVAFWCNPISGHNTLYWYLQNLGQGPELLIRYENEEAVDDSQLPKDRFSAERLKGVDSTLKIQPAELGDSAVYLCASSSHSSSNTGELFFGEGSRLTVL.

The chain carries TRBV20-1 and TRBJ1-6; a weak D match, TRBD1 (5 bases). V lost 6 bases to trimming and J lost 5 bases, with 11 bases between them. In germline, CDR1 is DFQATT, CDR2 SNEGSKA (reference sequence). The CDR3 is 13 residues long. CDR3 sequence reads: CSAPTRDNSPLHF. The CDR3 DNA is TGCAGTGCACCGACCAGGGATAATTCACCCCTCCACTTT.

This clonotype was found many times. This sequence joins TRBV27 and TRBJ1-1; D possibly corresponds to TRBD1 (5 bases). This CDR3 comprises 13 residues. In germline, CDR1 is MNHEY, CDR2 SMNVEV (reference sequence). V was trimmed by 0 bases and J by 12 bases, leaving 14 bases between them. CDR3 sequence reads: CASSLSPRQLPFF. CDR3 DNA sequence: TGTGCCAGCAGTTTATCTCCGAGACAGCTTCCTTTCTTT.

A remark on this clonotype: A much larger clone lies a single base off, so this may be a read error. The CDR3 is CASSIVQGSCEQYF. The DNA of the CDR3 is TGTGCCAGTAGTATAGTACAGGGGAGTTGCGAGCAGTACTTC. The V call is TRBV19, the J call TRBJ2-7; 7 bases are a match to TRBD1. Germline lookup yields CDR1 LNHDA and CDR2 SQIVND (reference sequence). The CDR3 runs 14 residues. Losses at the gene ends were 1 base for V and 6 bases for J; bases not matched to a gene: 6.